This is a list of T cell receptor beta chains from one sample in a study of shared clonotypes between healthy human individuals. Here immunoSEQ multiplex PCR was the method, and the copy in TCRdb shows in-frame clones only, minus some. Seen here are 400,000 to 500,000 clones, 65% to 80% observed once, and the top ten hold roughly 12%. The sequenced sample consisted of PBMCs. Receptors were obtained from a woman aged 40 to 50 in good health. Some clones in this sample may be carry-over from other donors' samples. CDR3s include the opening cysteine and the closing phenylalanine or tryptophan. The D gene is left open where the match is weak. Some rows have no size entry. The others give once, few or many, or a class for an expanded clone.

>TRBJ1-3|TRBV6-6|16|.|.
CASKSSGDYPGNTIYF
TGTGCCAGCAAATCCTCAGGGGATTACCCTGGAAACACCATATATTTT
>TRBJ2-7|TRBV29-1|13|.|.
CSVEDPTAYEQYF
TGCAGCGTTGAAGATCCGACAGCCTACGAGCAGTACTTC
>TRBJ2-7|TRBV10-3|14|once|TRBD2
CAISPIGGGLAGYF
TGTGCCATCAGTCCCATAGGGGGTGGACTAGCGGGCTACTTC
>TRBJ2-1|TRBV19|17|once|TRBD2
CASSIRQLAGGLYEQFF
TGTGCCAGTAGTATTCGCCAGTTAGCGGGAGGTTTGTATGAGCAGTTCTTC
>TRBJ2-7|TRBV7-2|16|.|TRBD1
CASSSPGQGKWREQYF
TGTGCCAGCAGCTCGCCAGGACAGGGGAAGTGGAGGGAGCAGTACTTC
>TRBJ2-2|TRBV11-2|14|.|.
CASSLPLLTGELFF
TGTGCCAGCAGCCTCCCCCTCTTGACAGGGGAGCTGTTTTTT
>TRBJ2-4|TRBV7-9|13|.|.
CASSLAGLSSEYF
TGTGCCAGCAGCTTAGCGGGGCTCTCCTCCGAGTACTTC
>TRBJ1-1|TRBV19|11|.|.
CATKVGAEAFF
TGTGCCACCAAAGTGGGGGCTGAAGCTTTCTTT
>TRBJ2-5|TRBV6-1|15|.|.
CASSEAGGRQETQYF
TGTGCCAGCAGTGAAGCGGGGGGCAGGCAAGAGACCCAGTACTTC
>TRBJ2-7|TRBV4-3|15|few|.
CASSQLTGSGYEQYF
TGCGCCAGCAGCCAACTTACAGGGTCGGGCTACGAGCAGTACTTC
>TRBJ2-1|TRBV28|16|.|.
CASSPHRVLPYNEQFF
TGTGCCAGCAGCCCCCACAGGGTCCTACCCTACAATGAGCAGTTCTTC
>TRBJ2-7|TRBV2|14|.|TRBD2
CASSGALAGEGQYF
TGTGCCAGCAGTGGTGCACTAGCGGGAGAGGGGCAGTACTTC
>TRBJ1-1|TRBV19|12|.|.
CAVEGLGTEAFF
TGTGCCGTCGAGGGGTTGGGGACTGAAGCTTTCTTT
>TRBJ1-2|TRBV4-1|17|.|.
CASSQGGSGLMALGYTF
TGCGCCAGCAGCCAAGGAGGATCAGGACTCATGGCATTGGGCTACACCTTC
>TRBJ2-3|TRBV7-3|15|once|TRBD2
CASSPRLAGVDTQYF
TGTGCCAGCAGCCCCCGACTAGCGGGAGTAGATACGCAGTATTTT
>TRBJ1-5|TRBV6-5|14|.|.
CASRPPGANQPQHF
TGTGCCAGCAGACCCCCAGGGGCCAATCAGCCCCAGCATTTT
>TRBJ1-4|TRBV9|15|.|.
CASSPNTRNGEKLFF
TGTGCCAGCAGCCCAAACACTAGAAATGGGGAAAAACTGTTTTTT
>TRBJ2-6|TRBV27|15|.|.
CASSTGNSGANVLTF
TGTGCCAGCAGTACTGGGAACTCTGGGGCCAACGTCCTGACTTTC
>TRBJ1-2|TRBV7-9|12|once|.
CASSLEVDGYTF
TGTGCCAGCAGCTTAGAGGTGGATGGCTACACCTTC
>TRBJ2-7|TRBV18|12|.|.
CASSPEGSEQYF
TGTGCCAGCTCGCCAGAAGGTAGCGAGCAGTACTTC
>TRBJ2-4|TRBV6-1|17|once|.
CASSEGASLPPGNIQYF
TGTGCCAGCAGTGAAGGCGCGTCACTCCCTCCGGGGAACATTCAGTACTTC
>TRBJ2-7|TRBV7-3|16|.|TRBD1
CASSLTGTGGEYEQYF
TGTGCCAGCAGCTTAACAGGGACAGGGGGAGAATACGAGCAGTACTTC
>TRBJ2-7|TRBV28|16|.|TRBD1
CASSLSWTGGTEEQYF
TGTGCCAGCAGTTTGAGTTGGACAGGGGGGACTGAAGAGCAGTACTTC
>TRBJ2-3|TRBV7-2|12|.|.
CASSEFTDTQYF
TGTGCCAGCAGCGAATTCACAGATACGCAGTATTTT
>TRBJ2-7|TRBV19|15|.|TRBD1
CASSRRDRAPSEQYF
TGTGCCAGTAGTCGCCGGGACAGGGCCCCCTCCGAGCAGTACTTC
>TRBJ2-5|TRBV7-7|12|.|.
CATGSGQETQYF
TGTGCTACCGGTAGCGGACAAGAGACCCAGTACTTC
>TRBJ2-2|TRBV19|12|.|.
CASNFLTGELFF
TGTGCCAGTAACTTTCTCACCGGGGAGCTGTTTTTT
>TRBJ1-5|TRBV18|14|.|.
CASSPLGLNQPQHF
TGTGCCAGCTCACCGTTGGGGCTCAATCAGCCCCAGCATTTT
>TRBJ2-1|TRBV15|16|.|TRBD2
CATSRYSGARYNEQFF
TGTGCCACCAGCAGATATAGCGGGGCTAGGTACAATGAGCAGTTCTTC
>TRBJ2-2|TRBV30|15|many|TRBD2
CAWSGGLADPGELFF
TGTGCCTGGAGTGGAGGACTAGCAGACCCCGGGGAGCTGTTTTTT
>TRBJ2-7|TRBV10-3|13|.|.
CAISGLYGYEQYF
TGTGCCATCAGTGGGCTATACGGCTACGAGCAGTACTTC
>TRBJ2-1|TRBV11-3|17|.|.
CASSLGAREKTYNEQFF
TGTGCCAGCAGCTTAGGGGCAAGGGAGAAGACCTACAATGAGCAGTTCTTC
>TRBJ2-2|TRBV5-1|18|.|TRBD2
CASSSMRGLAGETGELFF
TGCGCCAGCTCCTCCATGAGGGGACTAGCGGGAGAAACCGGGGAGCTGTTTTTT
>TRBJ2-5|TRBV7-9|13|.|.
CASSLLAGETQYF
TGTGCCAGCAGCTTACTGGCCGGGGAGACCCAGTACTTC
>TRBJ2-2|TRBV7-8|12|.|.
CASSWPQEELFF
TGTGCCAGCAGCTGGCCACAGGAGGAGCTGTTTTTT
>TRBJ2-2|TRBV5-1|13|.|.
CASSLSEHGELFF
TGCGCCAGCAGCTTGTCCGAGCACGGGGAGCTGTTTTTT
>TRBJ1-4|TRBV27|14|.|.
CASNRGGINEKLFF
TGTGCCAGCAATCGCGGGGGGATTAATGAAAAACTGTTTTTT
>TRBJ2-1|TRBV15|15|.|TRBD1
CATSSARDSYNEQFF
TGTGCCACCAGCAGTGCCCGGGACAGCTACAATGAGCAGTTCTTC
>TRBJ1-2|TRBV5-1|17|.|.
CASSGGPGAPLNYGYTF
TGCGCCAGCAGCGGGGGGCCGGGGGCCCCCTTAAACTATGGCTACACCTTC
>TRBJ2-2|TRBV10-3|13|.|.
CATCPTRPGELFF
TGTGCCACCTGCCCGACTAGACCCGGGGAGCTGTTTTTT
>TRBJ1-1|TRBV5-4|13|few|.
CASSLRGGTEAFF
TGTGCCAGCAGCTTGAGGGGTGGCACTGAAGCTTTCTTT